This T cell receptor (beta chain) is drawn from a study of CD4+ T cells in melanoma (dated by TCRdb to 2021 to 2024). Turning to the overall study: Neoantigen-specific CD4+ T cells in human melanoma were what the study investigated.

About this clone itself: Its antigen is still unknown. No clone much larger than this one lies a single base away; base qualities are absent.

Library preparation used the immunoSEQ multiplex PCR assay. In TCRdb, the immuneACCESS table is reduced to in-frame sequences with V and J assigned. These tables do not hold every clone; where another copy was compared, an unresolved V gene accounts for under half, and the others remain unexplained. For this sample there are fewer than 150,000 clones; about nine tenths appear just once. 1.5% to 1.7% of the sample rests with the top ten. There are 15 amino acids in the CDR3, from cysteine to phenylalanine inclusive. Only the CDR3 portion is preserved as DNA: 45 bases, with reading frame beginning at the first base. From V the trimming removes 6 bases and from J it removes 1 base, while the gene matches leave 7 bases of the junction unaccounted for. The germline V gene (reference sequence) provides CDR1 LNHDA and CDR2 SQIVND. Results and caveats for the whole study, not just this receptor: According to the report, neoantigen-specific CD4+ T cells in melanoma displayed diverse differentiation states. Neoantigen-specific CD4+ T cells were reported to be correlated with the function of CD8+ T cells, macrophages and B cells.

The donors were people with melanoma. Recombination linked TRBV19 to TRBJ2-5; 8 bases in between match TRBD1. The receptor was isolated from a human donor with melanoma. CDR3 region: CASSVSGTGQETQYF. The nucleotide sequence reads as follows: TGTGCCAGTAGCGTCTCCGGGACAGGCCAAGAGACCCAGTACTTC.